This TCR beta chain appears in the sequencing data of a study of cytotoxic CD8 clonotypes in ibrutinib-treated CLL. There are 14 residues in the CDR3. Unmatched junction bases numbered 6, after V lost 6 bases and J lost 5 bases. The V gene's germline CDR1 is SGHVS and CDR2 FNYEAQ. Profiled with immunoSEQ multiplex PCR; TCRdb holds only in-frame clones, not every one. The sample has about 130,000 clones; around 76% are singletons. V gene TRBV7-6 combines with J gene TRBJ2-7; TRBD2 matches 11 bases. The material was PBMCs, obtained after 24 months of ibrutinib treatment. The clonotype originates from a human donor with chronic lymphocytic leukemia. This chain's CDR3 is CASSLTSGTHEQYF. CDR3 bases: TGTGCCAGCAGTCTGACTAGCGGGACCCACGAGCAGTACTTC.